This T cell receptor (beta chain) was recorded in a study of blood T cells in healthy people across ages. Isolation per sample recovered at least 7 million PBMCs. Using a J-beta primer mix together with a sample-barcoded 5' primer, a second PCR was run for about 6 to 11 cycles. MiXCR was run by TCRdb on the 5' RACE reads, yielding one entry per CDR3 protein. The sample lists around 1,000,000 distinct CDR3 sequences, under 30% seen once, with 0.65% to 0.95% in the top ten. CDR1 is SGHTA, CDR2 FQGTGA, per germline. Trimming took 3 bases from V and 0 from J, leaving 10 bases between them. This CDR3 has 15 residues. The sample holds a few counts of this clonotype. A further study also used this sample, focusing on T cells of mothers and their children. From that paper: Every mother produced more than 9.5 million TCR beta CDR3 reads, whereas every child provided 2.5 million to 3.5 million.

This clonotype was sampled from a girl aged 2-15 years in good health. Sequencing used blood. The chain has TRBV7-3 and TRBJ2-3; D is uncertain. CDR3 coding DNA: TGTGCCAGCAGCTTGACCGATTCTAGCACAGATACGCAGTATTTT. It codes for CASSLTDSSTDTQYF.